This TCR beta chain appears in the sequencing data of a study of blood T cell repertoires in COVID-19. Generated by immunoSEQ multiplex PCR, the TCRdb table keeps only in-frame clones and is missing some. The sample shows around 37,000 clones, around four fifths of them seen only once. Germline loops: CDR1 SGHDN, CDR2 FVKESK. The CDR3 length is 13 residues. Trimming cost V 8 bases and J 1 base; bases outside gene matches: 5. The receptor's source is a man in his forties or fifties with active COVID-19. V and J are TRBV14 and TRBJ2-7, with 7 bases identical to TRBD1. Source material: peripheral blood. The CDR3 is CASATGNSYEQYF. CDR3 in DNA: TGTGCCAGCGCGACAGGGAATTCCTACGAGCAGTACTTC.